The source of this TCR beta chain is a study of breast tumors, draining lymph nodes, adjacent tissues listed by TCRdb under 2016. Regarding the study in general: The study compared TCR beta repertoires across tumor, adjacent nontumor tissue and axillary lymph nodes from breast cancer patients. The study aimed to assess the relationships and possible T-cell exchange between tumor, surrounding tissue and draining lymph node repertoires in human breast cancer. What the authors observed across the whole study: The similarity between tumor and nontumor tissue repertoires was significantly greater in luminal-like breast cancer than in basal-like breast cancer. The conclusion that tumor T cells originate in lymph nodes was framed as consistent with a hypothesis rather than directly demonstrated. The data were considered consistent with the idea that most tumor T cells come from the lymph node and then expand in tumor tissue. T-cell repertoire diversity in tumors was found to be lower than in lymph nodes but higher than in nontumor tissue, and preferential V and J gene usage was observed.

The data were produced on an Illumina HiSeq 2000. TCR beta chain libraries were generated through multiplex PCR amplification. The amplified TCR beta chain products were analyzed by high-throughput sequencing. Through fastp at Q25 and MiXCR, TCRdb rebuilt clones from the public reads, retaining in-frame beta chains. Rows matching on CDR3 protein sequence are summarized as one entry with the most common DNA and genes. The sample table lists roughly 100,000 distinct CDR3 sequences, about 30% of them with a count of one. The top ten clones comprise less than 6% of the sample. The table lists this clonotype with many counts. Its antigen remains unidentified. Base qualities were left out, and no much larger clone turns up one base away. Lymph node samples came from the axillary draining lymph nodes of breast cancer patients. The germline V gene gives CDR1 as SQVTM and CDR2 as ANQGSEA. Relative to germline, V is 6 bases shorter and J is 8 bases shorter, with 4 bases between their ends. From cysteine to phenylalanine, the CDR3 is 8 amino acids long. Kept here is only the CDR3 DNA, which spans 24 bases and is read in frame from base 1.

The sequence links TRBV29-1 to TRBJ1-2; there is no confident call for the D gene. The TCR comes from a female donor with breast cancer. Some clones in this sample may be carry-over from other donors' samples. Sequenced material: axillary lymph node tissue. Read as DNA, the sequence is TGCAGCGTCGGCGGCTACACCTTC. Its translation is CSVGGYTF.